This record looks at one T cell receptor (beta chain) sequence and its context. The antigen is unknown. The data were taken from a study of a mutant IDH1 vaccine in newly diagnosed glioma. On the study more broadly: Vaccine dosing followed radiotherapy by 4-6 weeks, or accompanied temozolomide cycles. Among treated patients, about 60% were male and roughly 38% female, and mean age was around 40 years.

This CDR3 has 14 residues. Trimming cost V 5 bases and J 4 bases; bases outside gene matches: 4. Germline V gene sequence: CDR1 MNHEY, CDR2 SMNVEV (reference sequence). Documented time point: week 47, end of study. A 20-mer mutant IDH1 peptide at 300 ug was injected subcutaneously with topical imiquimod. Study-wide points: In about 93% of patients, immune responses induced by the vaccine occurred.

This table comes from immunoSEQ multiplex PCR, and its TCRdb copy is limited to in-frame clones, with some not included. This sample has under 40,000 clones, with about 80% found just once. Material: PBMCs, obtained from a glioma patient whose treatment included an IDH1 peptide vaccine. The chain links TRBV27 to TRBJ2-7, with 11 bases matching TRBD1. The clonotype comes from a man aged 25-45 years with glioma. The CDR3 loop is CASSTGTGGYEQYF. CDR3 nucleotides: TGTGCCAGCAGTACCGGGACAGGGGGATACGAGCAGTACTTC.